This T cell receptor (beta chain) was profiled in a study of neurological immune-mediated disorders. TCRdb ran MiXCR on the 5' RACE reads and lists one entry per CDR3 protein. The sample records about 31,000 distinct CDR3 sequences, about 15% being singletons. The sample holds many counts of this clonotype. The CDR3 totals 14 residues. V was cut by 0 bases and J by 7 bases, with 11 bases left in between. Germline-derived CDR1 and CDR2 are SGHRS and YFSETQ. Time point in this sample: technical triplicate 3. This TCR was sampled from a female donor with HTLV-1-associated myelopathy (HAM/TSP). The chain is built from TRBV5-1 and TRBJ2-4; D may be TRBD1 or TRBD2 (5 bases each). Material: CD4+ T cells from blood. CDR3 region: CASSLDSEGNIQYF. In DNA, the CDR3 is TGCGCCAGCAGCTTGGATTCTGAGGGGAACATTCAGTACTTC.